A selection of T cell receptor beta chains follows, all from one sample in a study of patients and donors after allogeneic stem cell transplantation. MiXCR, applied by TCRdb to the RT-PCR reads, yields one record per CDR3 protein. The repertoire includes approximately 160,000 distinct CDR3 sequences, over 25% of them detected once, and under 3.5% sits in the top ten. The sample consisted of blood, either unsorted or a sorted T cell fraction (not recorded which). The receptor source for this set is a human donor who was either an allogeneic HSCT recipient or a stem cell or donor lymphocyte infusion donor (not recorded which). It is not recorded whose cells these are; they may come from a transplant donor. CDR3s include the opening cysteine and the closing phenylalanine or tryptophan. The D gene is left open where the match is weak. Clone size is given for some rows only: seen once, a few or many times, or a class if the clone is expanded.

d_call | j_call | v_call | clone_size | cdr3_aa | cdr3_nt
- | TRBJ1-1 | TRBV12-3/TRBV12-4 | many | CASSLALRTEAFF | TGTGCCAGCAGTTTAGCGCTGAGGACTGAAGCTTTCTTT
- | TRBJ2-5 | TRBV7-2 | - | CASSGTSGETQYF | TGTGCCAGCAGCGGGACCTCTGGGGAGACCCAGTACTTC
TRBD2 | TRBJ2-7 | TRBV4-3 | few | CASSQGGGSSYEQYF | TGCGCCAGCAGCCAAGGCGGGGGTAGCTCCTACGAGCAGTACTTC
TRBD2 | TRBJ2-5 | TRBV12-3/TRBV12-4 | - | CATRRLAGEETQYF | TGTGCCACCAGGCGGCTAGCGGGAGAAGAGACCCAGTACTTC
- | TRBJ1-5 | TRBV5-1 | many | CASSLAGQRGQPQHF | TGCGCCAGCAGCTTGGCAGGACAGCGGGGTCAGCCCCAGCATTTT
TRBD2 | TRBJ2-7 | TRBV6-5 | - | CASSRVSGSGEQYF | TGTGCCAGCAGTCGTGTTAGCGGGAGTGGCGAGCAGTACTTC
- | TRBJ2-5 | TRBV18 | few | CASSPGRETQYF | TGTGCCAGCTCACCGGGTCGAGAGACCCAGTACTTC
- | TRBJ1-4 | TRBV6-2/TRBV6-3 | - | CASSRSRGPNEKLFF | TGTGCCAGCAGCCGGAGCAGGGGACCTAATGAAAAACTGTTTTTT
- | TRBJ2-5 | TRBV6-6 | - | CASSYKLETQYF | TGTGCCAGCAGTTACAAGTTGGAGACCCAGTACTTC
- | TRBJ1-1 | TRBV20-1 | - | CSANPRVHTEAFF | TGCAGTGCTAACCCCAGGGTGCACACTGAAGCTTTCTTT